The subject of this entry is one TCR beta chain. This record belongs to a study of T cell changes during pregnancy in multiple sclerosis. This CDR3 is 13 amino acids long. Between the trimmed V and J ends, which lost 3 bases and 5 bases, there was a span of 8 bases. Per germline, CDR1 MNHNY and CDR2 SVGAGI (reference sequence). Sequencing used immunoSEQ multiplex PCR; TCRdb keeps in-frame clones, though not all of them. The sample yields tens of thousands of clones, approximately 94% seen once. The rearrangement links TRBV6-6 to TRBJ2-1; no firm D call. The material sequenced was CD4+ T cells from peripheral blood mononuclear cells, taken in the third trimester of pregnancy. This clonotype was sampled from a female donor with multiple sclerosis, enrolled in a pregnancy study. CDR3 sequence (DNA): TGTGCCAGCAGTTATATTATAAACAATGAGCAGTTCTTC. The encoded protein is CASSYIINNEQFF.